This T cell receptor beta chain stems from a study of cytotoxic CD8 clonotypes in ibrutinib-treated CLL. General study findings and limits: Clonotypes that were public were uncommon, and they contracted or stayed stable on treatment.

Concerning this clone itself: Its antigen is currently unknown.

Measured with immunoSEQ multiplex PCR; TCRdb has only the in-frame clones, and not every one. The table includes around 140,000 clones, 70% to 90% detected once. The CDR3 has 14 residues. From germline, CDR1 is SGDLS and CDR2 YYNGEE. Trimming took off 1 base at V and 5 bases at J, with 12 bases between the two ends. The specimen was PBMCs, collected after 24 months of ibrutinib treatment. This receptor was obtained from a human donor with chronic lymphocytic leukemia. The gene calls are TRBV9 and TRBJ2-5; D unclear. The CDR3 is CASSVNPPGETQYF. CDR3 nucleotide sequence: TGTGCCAGCAGCGTAAACCCCCCCGGGGAGACCCAGTACTTC.